The rows below give T cell receptor beta chains drawn from one sample of a study of blood T cell repertoires in COVID-19. The protocol was immunoSEQ multiplex PCR, while the TCRdb copy is restricted to in-frame clones and leaves out a portion. The sample lists around 56,000 clones, around 81% occurring once. Input material: peripheral blood. All receptors derive from a woman at least 80 years old with active or convalescent COVID-19. Each CDR3 is given with its conserved first and last residue.

J gene	V gene	CDR3 length	CDR3 protein
TRBJ2-1	TRBV5-6	14	CASSFGTSEPEQFF
TRBJ1-4	TRBV28	14	CASRGGQGGEKLFF
TRBJ2-1	TRBV21-1	13	CASSKVNSAEQFF
TRBJ2-2	TRBV10-3	17	CAISENQGLANTGELFF
TRBJ2-2	TRBV6-5	14	CASSLSPNTGELFF
TRBJ2-7	TRBV7-2	15	CASSLAGGQAYEQYF
TRBJ1-1	TRBV10-1	12	CASAAGGGEAFF
TRBJ1-1	TRBV29-1	12	CSGTGVRTEAFF
TRBJ1-3	TRBV10-3	14	CAIWQGSSGNTIYF
TRBJ2-2	TRBV19	16	CASRKTGTGNTGELFF
TRBJ2-7	TRBV28	15	CASSLVQGATYEQYF
TRBJ1-4	TRBV28	14	CASRPTGGAGKLFF
TRBJ1-3	TRBV7-2	14	CASSPWDSGNTIYF
TRBJ2-5	TRBV9	18	CPSLGTWGGPRHGETQYF
TRBJ2-5	TRBV5-4	15	CASSTGTGGGETQYF